These 9 T cell receptor beta chains originate from one sample sequenced in a study of T cells in women clearing cervical HPV infection. TCRdb's table, derived via immunoSEQ multiplex PCR, lists solely in-frame clones and lacks some. This table lists 25,000 to 35,000 clones. The source material was blood buffy coat. Receptor source: a woman aged 18 to 69 with a cervical HPV16 infection that either progressed to CIN3+ or cleared (not recorded which).

Points on this clone: The read gets to within 3 residues of the CDR3 end, and the germline J gene fills in the rest. The chain joins TRBV7-9 to TRBJ1-1; no firm D call. CDR1 is SEHNR, CDR2 FQNEAQ, per germline (reference sequence). The CDR3 totals 14 residues. V was clipped by 5 bases and J by 0 bases, with 10 bases between them. The CDR3 DNA, read in part, is TGTGCCAGCAGCCAAACGGCGGTGAACACTGAA. This encodes CASSQTAVNTE. The full CDR3 is CASSQTAVNTEAFF.

A note on this clone: The read gets to within 3 residues of the CDR3 end, and the germline J gene fills in the rest. The chain joins TRBV7-9 to TRBJ2-1; 7 nucleotides align to TRBD1. The CDR3 is made up of 13 amino acids. Germline assignment: CDR1 SEHNR and CDR2 FQNEAQ (reference sequence). The V segment lost 5 bases and the J segment 8 bases; nucleotides outside the gene matches: 6. The covered CDR3 bases are TGTGCCAGCAGCCGACAGGGTCGCGATGAG. Encoded protein: CASSRQGRDE. The whole CDR3 sequence is CASSRQGRDEQFF.

Concerning this clone: The read halts 3 residues ahead of the CDR3 end, with the missing end drawn from the germline J gene. V usage is TRBV6-2 or TRBV6-3 and J usage is TRBJ2-1; TRBD2 is a possible D gene (6 bases). CDR1 is MNHEY and CDR2 is SVGEGT in the germline V gene. CDR3 size: 11 residues. V shed 6 bases and J shed 8 bases, with 8 bases lying between them. CDR3 loop: CASSRLDEQFF. The DNA read from the CDR3 is TGTGCCAGCAGCCGACTAGATGAG.

With regard to this clone: The CDR3 extends 3 residues past the end of the read, so its final part is completed from the germline J gene. V usage is TRBV14 and J usage is TRBJ2-7, with 9 bases identical to TRBD1. The length of the CDR3 is 13 residues. The V gene end was trimmed by 7 bases and the J gene end by 5 bases; junction bases not matched to a gene: 6. The germline gives CDR1 SGHDN, CDR2 FVKESK. Here the CDR3 reads CASNRDRDHEQYF. The sequenced part of the CDR3 DNA is TGTGCCAGCAACCGGGACAGGGACCACGAG. The whole variable domain, remainder taken from reference TRBV14 and TRBJ2-7, is EAGVTQFPSHSVIEKGQTVTLRCDPISGHDNLYWYRRVMGKEIKFLLHFVKESKQDESGMPNNRFLAERTGGTYSTLKVQPAELEDSGVYFCASNRDRDHEQYFGPGTRLTVT.

About this clone itself: The sequenced fragment ends 3 residues before the CDR3 boundary, so the rest is inferred from the germline J gene. The gene calls are TRBV6-2 or TRBV6-3 and TRBJ1-2, with TRBD1 as a possible D gene (5 bases). The CDR3 consists of 13 residues. The V gene lost 3 bases and the J gene lost 3 bases, with 8 bases spanning the gap. Germline V gene sequence: CDR1 MNHEY, CDR2 SVGEGT. The covered CDR3 bases are TGTGCCAGCAGTTATGGGGCGGACTATGGC. Translating it yields CASSYGADYG. The whole CDR3 protein is CASSYGADYGYTF.

Points on this clone: The read ends 3 residues before the CDR3 terminus; that terminus is restored from the germline J gene. The chain carries TRBV6-1 and TRBJ1-5; 7 bases are a match to TRBD1. The CDR3 contains 15 residues. Germline V gene lookup returns CDR1 MNHNS and CDR2 SASEGT. V was clipped by 2 bases and J by 3 bases; unmatched bases: 4. CDR3 in amino acids: CASSESGQNNQPQHF. Partial CDR3 DNA: TGTGCCAGCAGTGAATCGGGACAGAACAATCAGCCC.

The CDR3 protein is CASSWDRGRETQYF. The CDR3 DNA, read in part, is TGTGCCAGCAGTTGGGACAGGGGGCGGGAGACC. The chain links TRBV6-2 or TRBV6-3 to TRBJ2-5; the match to TRBD1 covers 12 bases. The read falls 3 residues short of the CDR3 end, and the missing part is taken from the germline J gene. CDR3 length: 14 residues. V was pared by 4 bases and J by 5 bases, with 2 bases of the junction left unmatched. Germline V gene data show CDR1 as MNHEY and CDR2 as SVGEGT.

Concerning this clone: The CDR3 end lies 3 residues beyond the end of the read and is filled in from the germline J gene. V gene TRBV5-8 combines with J gene TRBJ2-7, with TRBD1 matching over 11 bases. The germline V gene has CDR1 SGHTS and CDR2 YDEGEE. This CDR3 region has 14 residues. The trim removed 4 bases at V and 6 bases at J, leaving 6 bases unmatched. This chain's CDR3 is CASSPGTGGVEQYF. CDR3 bases read: TGTGCCAGCAGCCCCGGGACAGGGGGTGTCGAG.

A word on this clone: The read terminates 3 residues before the CDR3 end, so the remaining end is supplied by the germline J gene. V usage is TRBV20-1 and J usage is TRBJ1-1, with no clear D. CDR3 size: 12 residues. Germline CDR1 DFQATT, CDR2 SNEGSKA (reference sequence). V shed 3 bases and J shed 7 bases, with 12 bases lying between them. The CDR3 here is CSARRERGEAFF. The CDR3 DNA, read in part, is TGCAGTGCTAGGAGGGAACGGGGTGAA.